This entry lists 2 T cell receptor beta chains sequenced from one sample in a study of CXCR3-negative and CXCR3-positive naive CD8 T cells. Their cognate antigens are unknown. Notes on the study in general: More hydrophobic TRB CDR3s were found in CXCR3-positive naive cells than in CXCR3-negative naive cells.

The libraries of TRB cDNA were constructed through 5' RACE using UMI labels. TCRdb re-called the 5' RACE reads; every CDR3 protein appears as one record, without DNA. The sample table includes 60,000 to 70,000 distinct CDR3 sequences. The material sequenced was naive CXCR3+ CD8+ T cells from blood. Regarding subset: CD45RO-CCR7+CD27+CD95- naive CD8+ T cells expressing CXCR3 (TNR3+). The receptors shown here come from a human donor in good health. Some clones in this sample may be carry-over from other donors' samples.

The chain has TRBV27 and TRBJ2-6; with no DNA, the TCRdb D assignment of TRBD1 cannot be verified. CDR3 length equals 15 residues. CDR1 MNHEY and CDR2 SMNVEV come from the germline V gene (reference sequence). The CDR3 loop reads CASFPGGNGANVLTF.

The chain combines TRBV20-1 with TRBJ1-2; the D call of TRBD1 rests on TCRdb alone, since no DNA is present to check it. Germline V gene lookup returns CDR1 DFQATT and CDR2 SNEGSKA (reference sequence). CDR3 length equals 14 residues. CDR3 residues: CSALLRGLDYGYTF.